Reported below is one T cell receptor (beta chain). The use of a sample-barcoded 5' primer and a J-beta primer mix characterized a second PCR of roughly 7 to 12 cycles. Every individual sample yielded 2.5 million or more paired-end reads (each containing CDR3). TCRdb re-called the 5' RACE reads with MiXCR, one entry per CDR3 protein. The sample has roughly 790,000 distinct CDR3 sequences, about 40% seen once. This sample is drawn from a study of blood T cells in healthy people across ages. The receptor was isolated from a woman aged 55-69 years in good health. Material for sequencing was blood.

The CDR3 DNA reads TGTGCCAGCAGTTACGGGCAGCAATGGGACAATGAGCAGTTCTTC. Translated: CASSYGQQWDNEQFF. This chain joins TRBV6-2 or TRBV6-3 and TRBJ2-1, with D unclear. Germline V gene sequence: CDR1 MNHEY, CDR2 SVGEGT. V was clipped by 2 bases and J by 5 bases, with 13 bases between them. CDR3 length: 15 amino acids.